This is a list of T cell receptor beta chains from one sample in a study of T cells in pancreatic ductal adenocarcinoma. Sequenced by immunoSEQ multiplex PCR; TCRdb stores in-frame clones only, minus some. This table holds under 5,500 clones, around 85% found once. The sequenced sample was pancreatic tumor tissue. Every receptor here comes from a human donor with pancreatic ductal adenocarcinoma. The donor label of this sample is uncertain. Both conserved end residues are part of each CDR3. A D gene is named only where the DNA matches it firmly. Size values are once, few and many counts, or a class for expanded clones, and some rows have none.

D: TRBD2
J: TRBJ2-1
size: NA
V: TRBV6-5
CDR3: CASSYSAGGRYNEQFF
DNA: TGTGCCAGCAGTTACTCTGCGGGAGGAAGGTACAATGAGCAGTTCTTC

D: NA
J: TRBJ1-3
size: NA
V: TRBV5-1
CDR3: CASSEQGSGNTIYF
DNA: TGCGCCAGCAGCGAACAGGGCTCTGGAAACACCATATATTTT

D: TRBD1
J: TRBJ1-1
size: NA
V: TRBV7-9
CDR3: CASSNAGQMNTEAFF
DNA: TGTGCCAGCAGCAACGCGGGACAGATGAACACTGAAGCTTTCTTT

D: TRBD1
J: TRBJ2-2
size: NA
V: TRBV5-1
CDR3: CASSLRDRGTSGELFF
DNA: TGCGCCAGCAGCCTCCGGGACAGGGGGACTTCCGGGGAGCTGTTTTTT

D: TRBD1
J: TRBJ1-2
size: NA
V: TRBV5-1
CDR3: CASSLDVPGTGGANGYTF
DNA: TGCGCCAGCAGCTTGGACGTACCCGGGACAGGGGGCGCGAATGGCTACACCTTC

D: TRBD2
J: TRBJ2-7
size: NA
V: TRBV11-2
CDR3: CASSFRGGAAPNPYEQYF
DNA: TGTGCCAGCAGCTTCCGCGGGGGAGCAGCCCCAAACCCCTACGAGCAGTACTTC

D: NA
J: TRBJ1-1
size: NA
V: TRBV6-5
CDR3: CASGVGGGTEAFF
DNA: TGTGCCAGCGGTGTCGGGGGTGGCACTGAAGCTTTCTTT

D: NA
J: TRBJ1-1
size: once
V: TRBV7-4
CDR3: CASSLGDGVEAFF
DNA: TGTGCCAGCAGCTTAGGGGACGGCGTCGAAGCTTTCTTT

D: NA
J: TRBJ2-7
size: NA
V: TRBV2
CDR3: CASSERQIYEQYF
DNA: TGTGCCAGCAGTGAGCGGCAGATCTACGAGCAGTACTTC

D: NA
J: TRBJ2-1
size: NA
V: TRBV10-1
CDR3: CASSDLGGPNNEQFF
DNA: TGCGCCAGCAGTGACCTCGGGGGCCCGAACAATGAGCAGTTCTTC

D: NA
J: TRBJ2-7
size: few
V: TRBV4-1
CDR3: CASSQDGQGFTYEQYF
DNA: TGCGCCAGCAGCCAAGATGGCCAGGGGTTCACCTACGAGCAGTACTTC

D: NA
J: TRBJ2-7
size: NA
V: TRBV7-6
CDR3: CASSLVTEDEQYF
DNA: TGTGCCAGCAGCTTAGTAACAGAAGACGAGCAGTACTTC

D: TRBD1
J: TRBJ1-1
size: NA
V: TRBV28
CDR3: CASSKTGGRGNTEAFF
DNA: TGTGCCAGCAGTAAAACAGGGGGCAGGGGGAACACTGAAGCTTTCTTT